The 31 T cell receptor beta chains presented below share a single source sample, sequenced in a study of response to subunit inactivated influenza vaccine. In TCRdb, the RT-PCR reads were re-called with MiXCR into one record per CDR3 protein. The table shows about 570,000 distinct CDR3 sequences, with approximately 10% occurring only once. The sample here was PBMCs from blood, taken on the day of vaccination. The source is a man aged 45 to 65 who received an inactivated influenza vaccine.

J is TRBJ2-1 and V is TRBV4-2; D remains unclear. Trimming pared 0 bases from V and 4 bases from J, leaving 10 bases between. CDR1 LGHNA and CDR2 YNFKEQ come from the germline V gene. This CDR3 is built from 15 residues. The CDR3 coding sequence is TGTGCCAGCAGCCAAGATCGACTCGGGTACAATGAGCAGTTCTTC. Translation: CASSQDRLGYNEQFF.

This clonotype was counted between two and nine times. The genes are TRBV7-2 and TRBJ2-4, with D perhaps given as TRBD1 or TRBD2 (7 bases each). Germline-derived CDR1 and CDR2 are SGHTA and FQGNSA. The V and J ends lost 1 base and 7 bases respectively, with 11 bases between them. This CDR3 has 14 amino acids. CDR3 in amino acids: CASSLDQGGNIQYF. The CDR3 nucleotides are TGTGCCAGCAGCTTAGACCAGGGGGGGAACATTCAGTACTTC.

V and J are TRBV7-9 and TRBJ2-1; the match to TRBD2 covers 9 bases. Germline assignment: CDR1 SEHNR and CDR2 FQNEAQ (reference sequence). V shed 6 bases, J shed 5 bases, and the junction held 8 bases outside the gene matches. The CDR3 runs 15 residues. CDR3 DNA sequence: TGTGCCAGCAGTCCCCGCGGGAGGGAGAACAATGAGCAGTTCTTC. Translating gives CASSPRGRENNEQFF.

This chain joins TRBV11-2 and TRBJ2-5; D might be TRBD1 or TRBD2, each matching 5 bases. Trimming cost V 3 bases and J 0 bases, with 11 bases left between them. Germline-derived CDR1 and CDR2 are SGHAT and FQNNGV. The CDR3 has 15 amino acids. CDR3 protein: CASSLFGTYQETQYF. CDR3 nucleotide sequence: TGTGCCAGCAGCTTGTTCGGGACCTACCAAGAGACCCAGTACTTC.

The chain combines TRBV7-6 with TRBJ2-5; D is possibly TRBD1 (5 bases). V dropped 5 bases and J dropped 2 bases, with 12 bases sitting between them. Germline V gene data show CDR1 as SGHVS and CDR2 as FNYEAQ. This CDR3 has 14 residues. CDR3 in DNA: TGTGCCAGCAGCGGACACAGGATTCAAGAGACCCAGTACTTC. It translates to CASSGHRIQETQYF.

This clonotype was observed a handful of times. The chain couples TRBV3-1 to TRBJ2-7, with D perhaps TRBD1 (5 bases). V gave up 1 base and J gave up 3 bases, with 10 bases separating them. Germline V gives CDR1 LGHDT, CDR2 YNNKEL (reference sequence). The CDR3 has 14 residues. This CDR3 reads CASSQVRRGYEQYF. The DNA for the CDR3 is TGTGCCAGCAGCCAAGTCCGAAGGGGCTACGAGCAGTACTTC.

This clonotype was seen only a few times. The rearrangement joins TRBV14 to TRBJ2-1; TRBD2 is a possible D gene (6 bases). Trimming stripped 4 bases from V and 4 bases from J, with 14 bases between. The CDR3 totals 15 residues. Germline V gene sequence: CDR1 SGHDN, CDR2 FVKESK. CDR3 protein: CASSLGRPEYNEQFF. The CDR3 nucleotides read TGTGCCAGCAGCCTCGGGAGACCCGAATACAATGAGCAGTTCTTC.

This clonotype was counted only a few times. The chain uses TRBV2 and TRBJ1-2; 8 bases line up with TRBD1. Germline V lookup: CDR1 SNHLY, CDR2 FYNNEI. CDR3 size: 17 residues. The junction had 12 bases not matched to a gene; V was cut back by 2 bases and J by 4 bases. CDR3 protein: CASSENFRTGSSYGYTF. In DNA form, the CDR3 reads TGTGCCAGCAGTGAAAATTTTAGGACAGGGAGTTCCTATGGCTACACCTTC.

V usage is TRBV4-1 and J usage is TRBJ2-3; D tentatively fits TRBD1 or TRBD2 (5 bases each). CDR1 and CDR2 (germline): MGHRA, YSYEKL. The length of the CDR3 is 15 residues. Trimming cost V 3 bases and J 5 bases, with 15 bases left between them. The CDR3: CASSQGVYPGDTQYF. Here the CDR3 DNA reads TGCGCCAGCAGCCAGGGGGTCTATCCGGGAGATACGCAGTATTTT.

This clonotype was found many times. This chain uses TRBV15 with TRBJ1-1; 7 positions agree with TRBD1. The CDR3 runs to 16 residues. Per the germline V gene, CDR1 is LNHNV and CDR2 is YYDKDF (reference sequence). With V trimmed by 4 bases and J by 3 bases, 11 bases remained unmatched. The DNA of the CDR3 is TGTGCCACCAGCAAGAGCCCAGGGGGATGGGACACTGAAGCTTTCTTT. This gives the protein CATSKSPGGWDTEAFF.

The table lists this clonotype with a few counts. The chain is built from TRBV7-2 and TRBJ1-1, with D unresolved. The V gene's germline CDR1 is SGHTA and CDR2 FQGNSA. V dropped 5 bases and J dropped 1 base, with 11 bases sitting between them. The CDR3 covers 14 residues. CDR3 region: CASSRLYRNTEAFF. The CDR3 DNA is TGTGCCAGCAGCCGCCTTTACAGGAACACTGAAGCTTTCTTT.

The chain is built from TRBV7-2 and TRBJ2-7, with TRBD1 identical over 10 bases. V was clipped by 5 bases and J by 4 bases; unmatched bases: 8. The CDR3 has 15 amino acids. Germline CDR1 reads SGHTA; CDR2 reads FQGNSA. In DNA, the CDR3 is TGTGCCAGCAGCCGCGAGGGACAGGGGTTGTACGAGCAGTACTTC. Translation: CASSREGQGLYEQYF.

This clonotype was counted a few times. V usage is TRBV27 and J usage is TRBJ2-1, with 12 bases aligning to TRBD2. Germline lookup yields CDR1 MNHEY and CDR2 SMNVEV (reference sequence). This CDR3 is 15 amino acids long. Trimming removed 4 bases from V and 9 bases from J; junction bases left unmatched: 7. CDR3 nucleotide sequence: TGTGCCAGCAGTTCTAGCGGGGGGGTCTGGGGTGAGCAGTTCTTC. Its protein is CASSSSGGVWGEQFF.

This clonotype has ten or more counts. This rearrangement joins TRBV29-1 to TRBJ1-5; 7 bases are a match to TRBD1. Germline CDR1 reads SQVTM; CDR2 reads ANQGSEA. CDR3 size: 14 residues. The V segment lost 7 bases and the J segment 2 bases; nucleotides outside the gene matches: 8. CDR3 residues: CSALTGIGNQPQHF. The CDR3 nucleotides are TGCAGCGCCCTGACAGGGATTGGCAATCAGCCCCAGCATTTT.

Only a few counts were recorded for this clonotype. The chain combines TRBV10-3 with TRBJ2-5; 9 bases agree with TRBD1. This CDR3 is built from 16 residues. With V trimmed by 0 bases and J by 5 bases, 7 bases remained unmatched. CDR1 ENHRY and CDR2 SYGVKD come from the germline V gene. The CDR3 region has the DNA TGTGCCATCAGTGAGTCGGTACAGGGGGCAAAGGAGACCCAGTACTTC. It codes for CAISESVQGAKETQYF.

This chain connects TRBV9 to TRBJ2-2; possibly TRBD1 for D (5 bases). Trimming removed 1 base at V and 4 bases at J, with 11 bases between. This CDR3 has 15 residues. From germline, CDR1 is SGDLS and CDR2 YYNGEE. The CDR3 bases are TGTGCCAGCAGCGTACACCAGGGCGGCACCGGGGAGCTGTTTTTT. Its translation: CASSVHQGGTGELFF.

Ten or more counts support this clonotype. The rearrangement links TRBV12-3 or TRBV12-4 to TRBJ2-5; the match to TRBD1 covers 8 bases. The V gene end was trimmed by 6 bases and the J gene end by 9 bases; junction bases not matched to a gene: 15. This CDR3 region has 15 residues. The CDR3 loop reads CASSLGQATFEAQYF. Written as DNA, the CDR3 is TGTGCCAGCAGCCTGGGACAGGCGACGTTTGAGGCCCAGTACTTC.

The chain has TRBV7-2 and TRBJ2-1; 10 nucleotides match TRBD1. CDR1 is SGHTA, CDR2 FQGNSA, per germline. Trimming at V came to 4 bases and at J to 5 bases, leaving 5 bases not matched to a gene. The CDR3 sequence is 15 residues long. Here the CDR3 reads CASSYTGTGDNEQFF. CDR3 in DNA: TGTGCCAGCAGCTACACCGGGACAGGGGACAATGAGCAGTTCTTC. Filled out from reference TRBV7-2 and TRBJ2-1, the complete variable domain reads GAGVSQSPSNKVTEKGKDVELRCDPISGHTALYWYRQSLGQGLEFLIYFQGNSAPDKSGLPSDRFSAERTGGSVSTLTIQRTQQEDSAVYLCASSYTGTGDNEQFFGPGTRLTVL.

A note on this clonotype: A much larger clone lies one base from this, so it may be a read error. The chain employs TRBV12-3 or TRBV12-4 and TRBJ1-5; D not certain. CDR3 length: 15 residues. Trimming left V 0 bases short and J 4 bases short, with 10 bases between. The CDR3 here is CASSLAATRNQPQHF. For the CDR3, the DNA is TGTGCCAGCAGTTTAGCGGCAACACGAAATCAGCCCCAGCATTTT.

This clonotype was observed a handful of times. This sequence joins TRBV6-2 or TRBV6-3 and TRBJ2-7, with D hard to call. Germline V CDR1 and CDR2: MNHEY, SVGEGT. The ends were cut back, 3 bases at V and 0 bases at J, with 15 bases in the middle. The CDR3 is 16 amino acids. The CDR3 DNA reads as TGTGCCAGCAGTTATAATTTCCAGGCGAGCTCCTACGAGCAGTACTTC. This sequence encodes CASSYNFQASSYEQYF.

There are many counts of this clonotype. The chain couples TRBV6-6 to TRBJ2-5; TRBD1 matches 8 bases. The CDR3 spans 13 residues. V shed 6 bases, J shed 7 bases, and the junction held 7 bases outside the gene matches. Germline CDR1 MNHNY, CDR2 SVGAGI (reference sequence). CDR3 nucleotide sequence: TGTGCCAGCAGACAGGGGGAATTCGTGACCCAGTACTTC. The encoded protein is CASRQGEFVTQYF.

This clonotype has a handful of counts. This chain connects TRBV4-2 to TRBJ2-7, with TRBD2 as a possible D gene (5 bases). Germline V gene lookup returns CDR1 LGHNA and CDR2 YNFKEQ. CDR3 length equals 18 residues. V was pared by 4 bases and J by 0 bases, with 22 bases between. The CDR3 reads CASSLNGVAPLSSYEQYF. In nucleotides, the CDR3 is TGTGCCAGCAGCCTAAACGGGGTAGCCCCTCTCTCCTCCTACGAGCAGTACTTC.

This clonotype has a handful of counts. This chain connects TRBV9 to TRBJ2-7; 10 nucleotides match TRBD2. Looked up from germline, CDR1 is SGDLS and CDR2 is YYNGEE. This CDR3 region has 17 residues. V gave up 4 bases and J gave up 6 bases; unmatched junction bases: 16. In DNA, the CDR3 is TGTGCCAGCAGCCCACGACTGATAGCGGGGGGCCCAGGCGAGCAGTACTTC. Amino acids: CASSPRLIAGGPGEQYF.

The chain recombines TRBV28 with TRBJ2-3; D possibly corresponds to TRBD2 (5 bases). Trimming stripped 6 bases from V and 6 bases from J, with 25 bases between. CDR1 and CDR2 from the germline V gene are MDHEN and SYDVKM. This CDR3 spans 17 amino acids. Here the CDR3 DNA reads TGTGCCAGCAGCTCCACCGGGCTAGCAGATCCGGGGGATACGCAGTATTTT. Its protein is CASSSTGLADPGDTQYF.

The genes are TRBV7-9 and TRBJ1-1; D perhaps matches TRBD1 (6 bases). Trimming stripped 5 bases from V and 5 bases from J, with 9 bases between. Germline V gene lookup returns CDR1 SEHNR and CDR2 FQNEAQ (reference sequence). The CDR3 runs 12 residues. CDR3 amino acids: CASSVGTTEAFF. The CDR3 DNA sequence: TGTGCCAGCAGCGTCGGGACAACTGAAGCTTTCTTT.

This chain joins TRBV6-2 or TRBV6-3 and TRBJ2-1; the match to TRBD2 covers 9 bases. This CDR3 is built from 16 residues. The V segment lost 2 bases and the J segment 7 bases; nucleotides outside the gene matches: 9. Germline V lookup: CDR1 MNHEY, CDR2 SVGEGT. The chain's CDR3 is CASSYGGRASWNEQFF. CDR3 coding DNA: TGTGCCAGCAGTTACGGCGGGAGGGCCTCGTGGAATGAGCAGTTCTTC.

The rearrangement links TRBV12-3 or TRBV12-4 to TRBJ2-2; D is possibly TRBD2 (6 bases). The CDR3 is made up of 15 amino acids. The V gene lost 5 bases and the J gene lost 4 bases, with 14 bases spanning the gap. The CDR3 DNA reads as TGTGCCAGCAGTCCGATAGGAGGGGTCACCGGGGAGCTGTTTTTT. Its translation: CASSPIGGVTGELFF.

The rearrangement joins TRBV7-9 to TRBJ2-1, with TRBD1 matching 10 bases. CDR3 length: 16 residues. The J segment lost 4 bases and the V segment lost 3 bases, leaving 6 bases of the junction unmatched. Per the germline V gene, CDR1 is SEHNR and CDR2 is FQNEAQ (reference sequence). The CDR3: CASSFIRDRGYNEQFF. CDR3 nucleotide sequence: TGTGCCAGCAGCTTCATCCGGGACAGGGGATACAATGAGCAGTTCTTC.

In this sample, this clonotype turned up a few times. This chain joins TRBV2 and TRBJ2-1; 13 bases line up with TRBD2. The length of the CDR3 is 16 residues. Germline CDR1 and CDR2: SNHLY and FYNNEI. V was clipped by 1 base and J by 6 bases; unmatched bases: 3. CDR3: CASSEEGLAGTNEQFF. CDR3 in DNA: TGTGCCAGCAGTGAAGAGGGACTAGCGGGGACCAATGAGCAGTTCTTC.

The chain carries TRBV7-8 and TRBJ2-7; a weak D match, TRBD2 (5 bases). Trimming removed 3 bases from V and 3 bases from J, with 27 bases in between. Germline V CDR1 and CDR2: SGHVS, FQNEAQ. The CDR3 is made up of 19 amino acids. This CDR3 reads CASSFSGKGEWSMDYEQYF. The CDR3 bases are TGTGCCAGCAGCTTCAGCGGCAAGGGTGAGTGGAGTATGGACTACGAGCAGTACTTC.

In its sample, this clonotype was seen a few times. The V gene is TRBV29-1, the J gene TRBJ2-3, with D hard to call. Germline V lookup: CDR1 SQVTM, CDR2 ANQGSEA. V was shortened by 1 base and J by 7 bases, with 9 bases between the two germline ends. CDR3 length: 12 residues. The CDR3 spells CSVEGAEYTQYF. CDR3 coding DNA: TGCAGCGTTGAAGGAGCTGAGTATACGCAGTATTTT.